The rows below give T cell receptor beta chains drawn from one sample of a study of shared clonotypes between healthy human individuals. Sequencing was performed with immunoSEQ multiplex PCR; in TCRdb, only in-frame clones are kept and a portion is missing. Of 500,000 to 650,000 clones listed, around 77% are singletons. The sample comprised PBMCs. Receptor source: a woman aged 40-49 years in good health. Some clones in this sample may be carry-over from other donors' samples. Each CDR3 is given with its conserved first and last residue. A D gene is named only where the DNA matches it firmly. Clone size is stated in some rows and not others, as once, few, many or a class when expanded.

d_call: .; j_call: TRBJ2-5; v_call: TRBV5-1; clone_size: .; cdr3_aa: CASSLQGLQETQYF; cdr3_nt: TGCGCCAGCAGCTTGCAGGGCCTCCAAGAGACCCAGTACTTC
d_call: .; j_call: TRBJ1-1; v_call: TRBV20-1; clone_size: .; cdr3_aa: CSASPNTEAFF; cdr3_nt: TGCAGTGCTAGCCCGAACACTGAAGCTTTCTTT
d_call: TRBD2; j_call: TRBJ2-2; v_call: TRBV2; clone_size: .; cdr3_aa: CASLAGVVGELFF; cdr3_nt: TGTGCCAGCCTAGCGGGAGTAGTCGGGGAGCTGTTTTTT
d_call: .; j_call: TRBJ1-5; v_call: TRBV28; clone_size: .; cdr3_aa: CASSLGGRGGQPQHF; cdr3_nt: TGTGCCAGCAGTTTAGGAGGGAGAGGAGGTCAGCCCCAGCATTTT
d_call: TRBD1; j_call: TRBJ2-7; v_call: TRBV7-6; clone_size: .; cdr3_aa: CASSARQGSYEQYF; cdr3_nt: TGTGCCAGCAGCGCGAGACAGGGGTCCTACGAGCAGTACTTC
d_call: TRBD2; j_call: TRBJ2-7; v_call: TRBV14; clone_size: .; cdr3_aa: CASSQRLAGTPSYEQYF; cdr3_nt: TGTGCCAGCAGCCAACGGCTAGCGGGAACACCCTCCTACGAGCAGTACTTC
d_call: TRBD1; j_call: TRBJ2-2; v_call: TRBV6-1; clone_size: once; cdr3_aa: CASSPTGGYGELFF; cdr3_nt: TGTGCCAGCAGCCCCACAGGGGGCTACGGGGAGCTGTTTTTT
d_call: .; j_call: TRBJ2-6; v_call: TRBV2; clone_size: .; cdr3_aa: CASSERRSGANVLTF; cdr3_nt: TGTGCCAGCAGTGAAAGAAGATCTGGGGCCAACGTCCTGACTTTC
d_call: TRBD2; j_call: TRBJ2-3; v_call: TRBV7-2; clone_size: .; cdr3_aa: CASRPGLAGVTDTQYF; cdr3_nt: TGTGCCAGCAGGCCCGGGCTAGCGGGAGTTACAGATACGCAGTATTTT
d_call: .; j_call: TRBJ2-7; v_call: TRBV15; clone_size: .; cdr3_aa: CATSRTSGHGVNEQYF; cdr3_nt: TGTGCCACCAGCAGAACCTCGGGCCACGGGGTAAACGAGCAGTACTTC
d_call: .; j_call: TRBJ1-3; v_call: TRBV6-5; clone_size: .; cdr3_aa: CASSLPHPSGNTIYF; cdr3_nt: TGTGCCAGCAGTCTCCCTCACCCCTCTGGAAACACCATATATTTT
d_call: .; j_call: TRBJ2-2; v_call: TRBV28; clone_size: .; cdr3_aa: CASSTDTGELFF; cdr3_nt: TGTGCCAGCAGTACAGACACCGGGGAGCTGTTTTTT
d_call: TRBD2; j_call: TRBJ2-3; v_call: TRBV7-3; clone_size: .; cdr3_aa: CASSPRLAGADTQYF; cdr3_nt: TGTGCCAGCAGCCCCCGACTAGCGGGAGCGGATACGCAGTATTTT
d_call: .; j_call: TRBJ2-1; v_call: TRBV11-2; clone_size: once; cdr3_aa: CASSADGSPYNEQFF; cdr3_nt: TGTGCCAGCAGCGCCGATGGGAGCCCCTACAATGAGCAGTTCTTC
d_call: TRBD1; j_call: TRBJ2-1; v_call: TRBV10-3; clone_size: .; cdr3_aa: CAISESGTGSHNEQFF; cdr3_nt: TGTGCCATCAGTGAGTCAGGGACAGGTAGTCACAATGAGCAGTTCTTC
d_call: .; j_call: TRBJ2-7; v_call: TRBV10-3; clone_size: .; cdr3_aa: CAISYSRSDEQYF; cdr3_nt: TGTGCCATCTCATACAGCCGGAGTGACGAGCAGTACTTC
d_call: TRBD2; j_call: TRBJ2-1; v_call: TRBV14; clone_size: .; cdr3_aa: CASSPRGTRNKFF; cdr3_nt: TGTGCCAGCAGCCCAAGGGGGACTAGGAACAAGTTCTTC
d_call: .; j_call: TRBJ2-5; v_call: TRBV18; clone_size: .; cdr3_aa: CASSRGPSAGETQYF; cdr3_nt: TGTGCCAGCTCAAGGGGCCCCTCCGCCGGAGAGACCCAGTACTTC
d_call: .; j_call: TRBJ1-6; v_call: TRBV6-5; clone_size: .; cdr3_aa: CASSYSRRLNSPLHF; cdr3_nt: TGTGCCAGCAGTTACTCCCGACGGCTTAATTCACCCCTCCACTTT
d_call: .; j_call: TRBJ1-1; v_call: TRBV4-3; clone_size: .; cdr3_aa: CASSHARQTGNTEAFF; cdr3_nt: TGCGCCAGCAGCCACGCCAGGCAAACAGGGAACACTGAAGCTTTCTTT
d_call: .; j_call: TRBJ2-3; v_call: TRBV13; clone_size: .; cdr3_aa: CASSLNTDTQYF; cdr3_nt: TGTGCCAGCAGCTTGAACACAGATACGCAGTATTTT
d_call: .; j_call: TRBJ1-1; v_call: TRBV4-2; clone_size: .; cdr3_aa: CASRPEPMNTEAFF; cdr3_nt: TGTGCCAGCAGACCAGAACCGATGAACACTGAAGCTTTCTTT
d_call: .; j_call: TRBJ1-4; v_call: TRBV7-6; clone_size: .; cdr3_aa: CASSPGDSYEKLFF; cdr3_nt: TGTGCCAGCAGCCCAGGGGACTCCTATGAAAAACTGTTTTTT
d_call: TRBD1; j_call: TRBJ1-5; v_call: TRBV19; clone_size: once; cdr3_aa: CASSISPATGGGQPQHF; cdr3_nt: TGTGCCAGTAGTATATCCCCCGCGACAGGGGGCGGGCAGCCCCAGCATTTT
d_call: TRBD1; j_call: TRBJ2-1; v_call: TRBV5-1; clone_size: .; cdr3_aa: CASSYSGTGLTEQFF; cdr3_nt: TGCGCCAGCAGTTATTCCGGGACAGGGCTGACTGAGCAGTTCTTC
d_call: .; j_call: TRBJ1-1; v_call: TRBV7-3; clone_size: .; cdr3_aa: CASSLYPGRSTEAFF; cdr3_nt: TGTGCCAGCAGCTTATACCCAGGGAGGAGCACTGAAGCTTTCTTT
d_call: TRBD2; j_call: TRBJ2-5; v_call: TRBV11-2; clone_size: .; cdr3_aa: CASSVSGSGETQYF; cdr3_nt: TGTGCCAGCAGCGTTAGCGGGAGTGGAGAGACCCAGTACTTC
d_call: .; j_call: TRBJ2-1; v_call: TRBV27; clone_size: .; cdr3_aa: CASSLEGYNEQFF; cdr3_nt: TGTGCCAGCAGTCTCGAGGGTTACAATGAGCAGTTCTTC
d_call: .; j_call: TRBJ1-3; v_call: TRBV29-1; clone_size: many; cdr3_aa: CSVIGLVGNTIYF; cdr3_nt: TGCAGCGTTATTGGACTCGTTGGAAACACCATATATTTT
d_call: .; j_call: TRBJ1-4; v_call: TRBV4-1; clone_size: .; cdr3_aa: CASSHTLFRDIATNEKLFF; cdr3_nt: TGCGCCAGCAGCCACACTCTATTCCGGGACATTGCAACTAATGAAAAACTGTTTTTT
d_call: .; j_call: TRBJ1-1; v_call: TRBV25-1; clone_size: .; cdr3_aa: CACSVHGGHNTEAFF; cdr3_nt: TGTGCCTGCAGTGTACACGGTGGACATAACACTGAAGCTTTCTTT
d_call: .; j_call: TRBJ2-2; v_call: TRBV2; clone_size: once; cdr3_aa: CASSPVTNTGELFF; cdr3_nt: TGTGCCAGCAGCCCGGTCACGAACACCGGGGAGCTGTTTTTT
d_call: .; j_call: TRBJ1-2; v_call: TRBV18; clone_size: .; cdr3_aa: CASSRDTLNYGYTF; cdr3_nt: TGTGCCAGCTCACGGGACACGTTAAACTATGGCTACACCTTC
d_call: .; j_call: TRBJ1-5; v_call: TRBV28; clone_size: .; cdr3_aa: CASSLGLTPNQPQHF; cdr3_nt: TGTGCCAGCAGTCTGGGACTTACTCCAAATCAGCCCCAGCATTTT
d_call: .; j_call: TRBJ2-3; v_call: TRBV6-5; clone_size: .; cdr3_aa: CASSRSTSTDTQYF; cdr3_nt: TGTGCCAGCAGCCGATCTACTAGCACAGATACGCAGTATTTT
d_call: .; j_call: TRBJ1-5; v_call: TRBV6-1; clone_size: .; cdr3_aa: CASVARSNQPQHF; cdr3_nt: TGTGCCAGCGTCGCCAGGAGTAATCAGCCCCAGCATTTT
d_call: TRBD2; j_call: TRBJ2-7; v_call: TRBV7-9; clone_size: .; cdr3_aa: CASSLTSGTYEQYF; cdr3_nt: TGTGCCAGCAGCTTGACTAGCGGGACCTACGAGCAGTACTTC
d_call: TRBD1; j_call: TRBJ1-1; v_call: TRBV11-2; clone_size: few; cdr3_aa: CASSLDQGVGAFF; cdr3_nt: TGTGCCAGCAGCTTGGACCAGGGGGTAGGCGCTTTCTTT
d_call: TRBD2; j_call: TRBJ2-2; v_call: TRBV5-1; clone_size: once; cdr3_aa: CASSSTGLAGSGELFF; cdr3_nt: TGCGCCAGCAGCAGCACGGGACTAGCGGGATCCGGGGAGCTGTTTTTT
d_call: .; j_call: TRBJ2-1; v_call: TRBV25-1; clone_size: .; cdr3_aa: CASTPIRGGPYNEQFF; cdr3_nt: TGTGCCAGCACCCCCATAAGGGGGGGGCCTTACAATGAGCAGTTCTTC
d_call: .; j_call: TRBJ1-1; v_call: TRBV6-6; clone_size: .; cdr3_aa: CASSYAPGQRNTEAFF; cdr3_nt: TGTGCCAGCAGTTACGCTCCGGGACAAAGGAACACTGAAGCTTTCTTT
d_call: .; j_call: TRBJ1-3; v_call: TRBV6-1; clone_size: once; cdr3_aa: CASTQGYSGNTIYF; cdr3_nt: TGTGCCAGCACCCAGGGGTACTCTGGAAACACCATATATTTT
d_call: .; j_call: TRBJ1-1; v_call: TRBV7-2; clone_size: once; cdr3_aa: CASSFGAILNTEAFF; cdr3_nt: TGTGCCAGCAGCTTTGGGGCAATCTTGAACACTGAAGCTTTCTTT